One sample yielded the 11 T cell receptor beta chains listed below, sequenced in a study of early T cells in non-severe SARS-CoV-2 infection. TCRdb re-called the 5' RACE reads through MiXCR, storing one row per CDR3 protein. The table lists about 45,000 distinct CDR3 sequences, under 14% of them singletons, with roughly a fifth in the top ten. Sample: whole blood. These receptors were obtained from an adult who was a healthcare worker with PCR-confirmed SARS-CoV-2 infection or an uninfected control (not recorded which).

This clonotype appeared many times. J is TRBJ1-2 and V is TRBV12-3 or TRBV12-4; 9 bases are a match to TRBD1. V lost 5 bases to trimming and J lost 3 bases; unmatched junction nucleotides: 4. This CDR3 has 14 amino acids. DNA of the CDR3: TGTGCCAGCAGTGACAGGGGGGCGGACTATGGCTACACCTTC. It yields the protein CASSDRGADYGYTF.

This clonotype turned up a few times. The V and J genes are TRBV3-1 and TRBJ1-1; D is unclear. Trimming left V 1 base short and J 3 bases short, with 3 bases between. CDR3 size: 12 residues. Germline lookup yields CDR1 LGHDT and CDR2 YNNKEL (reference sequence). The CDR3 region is CASSQADTEAFF. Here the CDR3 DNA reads TGTGCCAGCAGCCAAGCGGACACTGAAGCTTTCTTT.

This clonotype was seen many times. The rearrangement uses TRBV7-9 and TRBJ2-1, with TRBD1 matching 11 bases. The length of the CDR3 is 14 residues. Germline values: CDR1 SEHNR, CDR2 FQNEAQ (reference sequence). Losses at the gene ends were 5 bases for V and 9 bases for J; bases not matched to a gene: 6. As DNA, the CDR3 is TGTGCCAGCAGCCCCGGGACAGGGGGAGGTGAGCAGTTCTTC. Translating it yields CASSPGTGGGEQFF.

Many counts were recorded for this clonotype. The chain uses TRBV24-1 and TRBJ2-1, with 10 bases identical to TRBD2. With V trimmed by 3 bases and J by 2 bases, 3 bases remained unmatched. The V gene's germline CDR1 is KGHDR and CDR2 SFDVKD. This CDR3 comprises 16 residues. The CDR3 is CATSDRTSGTYNEQFF. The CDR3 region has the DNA TGTGCCACCAGTGATAGGACTAGCGGTACCTACAATGAGCAGTTCTTC.

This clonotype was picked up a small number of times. The CDR3 DNA reads as TGTGCCACCTGGGCGAGTTTGGGCACTGAAGCTTTCTTT. It specifies CATWASLGTEAFF. The chain recombines TRBV6-5 with TRBJ1-1, with unresolved D. CDR1 and CDR2 (germline): MNHEY, SVGAGI. V was clipped by 10 bases and J by 4 bases, with 16 bases between them. The CDR3 length is 13 residues.

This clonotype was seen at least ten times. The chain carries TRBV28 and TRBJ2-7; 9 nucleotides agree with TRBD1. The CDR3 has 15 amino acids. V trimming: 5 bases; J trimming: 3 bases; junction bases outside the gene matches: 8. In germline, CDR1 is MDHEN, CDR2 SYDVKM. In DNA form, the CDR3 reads TGTGCCAGCAGTACGGGACAGGGCCTTATCTACGAGCAGTACTTC. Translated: CASSTGQGLIYEQYF.

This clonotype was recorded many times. This CDR3 reads CSVEGDAGLYNEQFF. The CDR3 nucleotides are TGCAGCGTTGAGGGCGACGCGGGCCTGTACAATGAGCAGTTCTTC. This chain links TRBV29-1 with TRBJ2-1; perhaps TRBD2 as D (5 bases). V shed 3 bases and J shed 4 bases, with 16 bases lying between them. Germline V lookup: CDR1 SQVTM, CDR2 ANQGSEA. CDR3 length: 15 amino acids.

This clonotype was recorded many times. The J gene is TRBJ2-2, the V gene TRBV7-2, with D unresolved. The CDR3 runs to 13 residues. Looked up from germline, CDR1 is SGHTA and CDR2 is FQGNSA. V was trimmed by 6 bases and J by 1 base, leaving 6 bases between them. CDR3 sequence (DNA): TGTGCCAGCAGGCCAAGGAACACCGGGGAGCTGTTTTTT. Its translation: CASRPRNTGELFF.

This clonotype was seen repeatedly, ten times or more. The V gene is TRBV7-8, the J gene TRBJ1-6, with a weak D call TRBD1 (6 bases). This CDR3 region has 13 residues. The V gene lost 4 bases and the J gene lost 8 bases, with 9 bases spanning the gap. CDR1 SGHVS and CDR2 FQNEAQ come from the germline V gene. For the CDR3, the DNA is TGTGCCAGCAGCTGGGACACATATTCACCCCTCCACTTT. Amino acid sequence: CASSWDTYSPLHF.

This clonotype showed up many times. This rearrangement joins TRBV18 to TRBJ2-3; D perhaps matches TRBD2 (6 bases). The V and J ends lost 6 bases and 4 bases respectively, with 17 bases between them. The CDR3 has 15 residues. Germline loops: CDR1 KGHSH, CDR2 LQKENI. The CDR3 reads CASSEAGGFADTQYF. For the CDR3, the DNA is TGTGCCAGCTCCGAGGCAGGAGGGTTCGCAGATACGCAGTATTTT. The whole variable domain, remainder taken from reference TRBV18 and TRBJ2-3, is NAGVMQNPRHLVRRRGQEARLRCSPMKGHSHVYWYRQLPEEGLKFMVYLQKENIIDESGMPKERFSAEFPKEGPSILRIQQVVRGDSAAYFCASSEAGGFADTQYFGPGTRLTVL.

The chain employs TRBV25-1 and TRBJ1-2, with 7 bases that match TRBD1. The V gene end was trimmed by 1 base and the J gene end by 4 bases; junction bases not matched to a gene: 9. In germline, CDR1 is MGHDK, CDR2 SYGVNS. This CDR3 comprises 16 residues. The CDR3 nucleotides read TGTGCCAGCAGTGAATTTCAGACAGGGTCCGGCTATGGCTACACCTTC. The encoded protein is CASSEFQTGSGYGYTF.